The source of this TCR beta chain is a study of blood T cell repertoires in COVID-19. Looking at the study overall: T cells, B-cell-depleted T cells, or PBMCs supplied cDNA or gDNA.

The ends lost 8 bases at V and 7 bases at J; junction bases unmatched: 9. The CDR3 loop spans 14 amino acids. Germline CDR1 and CDR2: MNHEY and SVGAGI. In the source study's methods: Reference gene primers were amplified, and this amplification served to estimate nucleated cell counts. The data were produced by immunoSEQ multiplex PCR, yet TCRdb's version contains in-frame clones alone and is incomplete. V, J and clone size were drawn from that table, and D and trimming were deduced from the DNA. Here the sample spans about 77,000 clones, 75% to 85% being singletons. The material sequenced was peripheral blood. V is TRBV6-5 and J is TRBJ2-1; TRBD1 matches at 9 bases. This clonotype was sampled from a woman aged 70-85 years with acute or convalescent COVID-19. This chain's CDR3 is CASQTGQGINEQFF. DNA for the CDR3: TGTGCCAGCCAGACGGGACAGGGTATAAATGAGCAGTTCTTC.